Listed below are T cell receptor beta chains from one sample, sequenced in a study of T cells in Graves' hyperthyroidism and ophthalmopathy. TCRdb passed the multiplex PCR reads through MiXCR, listing each CDR3 protein once. The sample carries some 500,000 distinct CDR3 sequences, approximately 15% recorded once. Sequencing was performed on blood. The receptors were gathered from a woman aged 18-29 years with Graves' hyperthyroidism. Both conserved end residues are part of each CDR3. D genes are given only for firm matches. Size is omitted from some rows. Given values are once, few, many or a class for expanded clones.

DNA	CDR3	size	D	V	J
TGTGCCAGTGGACTAGCGGGGGGATGGAATGAGCAGTTCTTC	CASGLAGGWNEQFF	.	TRBD2	TRBV14	TRBJ2-1
TGTGCCAGCGGGACAGGGGGCAGCGACGAGCAGTACTTC	CASGTGGSDEQYF	many	TRBD1	TRBV27	TRBJ2-7
TGTGCCAGCAGCTTAGTTTCCCGGAACACTGAAGCTTTCTTT	CASSLVSRNTEAFF	many	.	TRBV7-2	TRBJ1-1
TGCGCCAGCAGCCTAGCACCGGGTTATGGAAACACCATATATTTT	CASSLAPGYGNTIYF	.	.	TRBV4-1	TRBJ1-3
TGTGCCACCCTAGGGGGAGGCTACGAGCAGTACTTC	CATLGGGYEQYF	many	.	TRBV6-1	TRBJ2-7
TGTGCCAGCAGCGTAGGATGGGACCCCGCAAGTTGGCCCCAGCATTTT	CASSVGWDPASWPQHF	many	.	TRBV9	TRBJ1-5
TGCAGTGCCAGGAGAGGGATGAACACCGGGGAGCTGTTTTTT	CSARRGMNTGELFF	many	.	TRBV20-1	TRBJ2-2
TGTGCCATCAGTAGGGGGACTGAAGCTTTCTTT	CAISRGTEAFF	many	.	TRBV10-3	TRBJ1-1
TGTGCCAGCAGTTTAAGGGGGGTGGTGGAGGGGGGTCTCCATCAGCCCCAGCATTTT	CASSLRGVVEGGLHQPQHF	many	.	TRBV12-3/TRBV12-4	TRBJ1-5
TGTGCCAGCAGCTTAGCGAGGGACAGCTCTGGCAACGGTGAAAAACTGTTTTTT	CASSLARDSSGNGEKLFF	.	TRBD1	TRBV7-9	TRBJ1-4
TGCGCCAGCAGCGGGGGGGTTTACAATGAGCAGTTCTTC	CASSGGVYNEQFF	.	TRBD2	TRBV4-1	TRBJ2-1
TGTGCCAGCAGACGGGGGTTCAATGAGCAGTTCTTC	CASRRGFNEQFF	many	.	TRBV27	TRBJ2-1
TGTGCCAGCAACGAAGGGACTACCACAGATACGCAGTATTTT	CASNEGTTTDTQYF	many	TRBD2	TRBV3-1	TRBJ2-3
TGTGCCAGCAGCTTGCTGGGCATTGTTAGCAATCAGCCCCAGCATTTT	CASSLLGIVSNQPQHF	.	.	TRBV5-5	TRBJ1-5
TGTGCCAGCAGCCCCAGGGGGCGAAATGAGCAGTTCTTC	CASSPRGRNEQFF	many	TRBD1	TRBV11-2	TRBJ2-1
TGTGCCAGCAGCTTAGGGGTGACTAGCGCGGGAGGTAATGAGCAGTTCTTC	CASSLGVTSAGGNEQFF	many	TRBD2	TRBV13	TRBJ2-1
TGTGCCTGGGCAACAGGTTTTAATCAGCCCCAGCATTTT	CAWATGFNQPQHF	many	.	TRBV30	TRBJ1-5
TGCAGTGCTAGAGTTGGCACTGGGGGAGATACGCAGTATTTT	CSARVGTGGDTQYF	.	.	TRBV20-1	TRBJ2-3
TGTGCCTGGAGCCTAAAGGGGCTGGGTGGCTACACCTTC	CAWSLKGLGGYTF	many	.	TRBV30	TRBJ1-2
TGTGCCAGCAGCGCCGGGACCGGGAGCTATGGCTACACCTTC	CASSAGTGSYGYTF	many	.	TRBV3-1	TRBJ1-2
TGTGCCAGCAGCAAGCTAGAGACCCAGTACTTC	CASSKLETQYF	many	.	TRBV11-2	TRBJ2-5
TGTGCCAGCAGTCAGGGGGCCGACTACGAGCAGTACTTC	CASSQGADYEQYF	many	TRBD1	TRBV27	TRBJ2-7
TGTGCCGGCGGCGATCCAGGGGCCAACCAAGAGACCCAGTACTTC	CAGGDPGANQETQYF	.	.	TRBV10-3	TRBJ2-5
TGTGCCAGCAGCCGTTTCGTTGAGCAGTTCTTC	CASSRFVEQFF	many	.	TRBV11-2	TRBJ2-1
TGTGCCTGGAGTGGCCAGTCAGGGGGAGCCCGGCATGAAAAACTGTTTTTT	CAWSGQSGGARHEKLFF	many	TRBD1	TRBV30	TRBJ1-4
TGTGCCAGCAGCTTATTTAGTAGAGAGCAGGGGAACAATGAGCAGTTCTTC	CASSLFSREQGNNEQFF	.	.	TRBV11-2	TRBJ2-1
TGTGCCATCAGTCCCGGGACAGGGGTGGATCAGCCCCAGCATTTT	CAISPGTGVDQPQHF	many	TRBD1	TRBV10-3	TRBJ1-5
TGTGCCAGCAGCCCTAGGACAGGGGGCTACACCGGGGAGCTGTTTTTT	CASSPRTGGYTGELFF	.	TRBD1	TRBV9	TRBJ2-2
TGTGCCAGCAGTTCGCCGGGACAGGGGGGAAATCAGCCCCAGCATTTT	CASSSPGQGGNQPQHF	.	TRBD1	TRBV28	TRBJ1-5
TGTGCCAGCAGTTTAGGGGGTGTCATGAACACTGAAGCTTTCTTT	CASSLGGVMNTEAFF	.	.	TRBV12-3/TRBV12-4	TRBJ1-1
TGCAGTGCTCCGTGGGGAAAGTCAGATACGCAGTATTTT	CSAPWGKSDTQYF	few	.	TRBV20-1	TRBJ2-3
TGTGCCAGCAGTGGAGACCGGGACAGGCGCAATCAGCCCCAGCATTTT	CASSGDRDRRNQPQHF	many	TRBD1	TRBV6-1	TRBJ1-5
TGCAGTGCTAGAGATCTCACTGGAGTAAGGGAGACCCAGTACTTC	CSARDLTGVRETQYF	few	.	TRBV20-1	TRBJ2-5
TGTGCCGGCAGTTTGGGTTACTCCCACAATGAGCAGTTCTTC	CAGSLGYSHNEQFF	.	.	TRBV27	TRBJ2-1
TGTGCCAGCAGTTTGGGGGACAGGGCAGATCAGCCCCAGCATTTT	CASSLGDRADQPQHF	few	TRBD1	TRBV12-3/TRBV12-4	TRBJ1-5
TGCAGTGCCGAGAAGGGGCGGGCAGATAATCAGCCCCAGCATTTT	CSAEKGRADNQPQHF	many	.	TRBV20-1	TRBJ1-5
TGTGCCAGCAGCTTAGAGGTCGGGCACTATGAGCAGTTCTTC	CASSLEVGHYEQFF	few	.	TRBV7-6	TRBJ2-1
TGCGCCAGCAACCGGGGGCTAGACAATGAGCAGTTCTTC	CASNRGLDNEQFF	many	.	TRBV10-2	TRBJ2-1
TGTGCCAGCAGCTTAGATCCAGGGATGGGCTACACCTTC	CASSLDPGMGYTF	many	.	TRBV11-2	TRBJ1-2
TGTGCCAGCAGTTACCTGCCAGGGCGGGCCGGGGAGCTGTTTTTT	CASSYLPGRAGELFF	few	.	TRBV6-5	TRBJ2-2